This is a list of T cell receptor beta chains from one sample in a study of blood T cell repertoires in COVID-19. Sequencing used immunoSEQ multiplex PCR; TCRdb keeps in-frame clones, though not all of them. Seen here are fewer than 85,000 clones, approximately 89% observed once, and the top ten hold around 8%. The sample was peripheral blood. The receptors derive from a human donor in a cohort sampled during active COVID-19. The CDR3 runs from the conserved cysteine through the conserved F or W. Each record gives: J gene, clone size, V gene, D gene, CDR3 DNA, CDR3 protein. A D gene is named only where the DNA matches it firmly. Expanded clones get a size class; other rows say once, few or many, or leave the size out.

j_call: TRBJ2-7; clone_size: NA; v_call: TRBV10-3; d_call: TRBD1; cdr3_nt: TGTGCCATCAGTGAGCCCCGTGAACAGGGGGCCTACGAGCAGTACTTC; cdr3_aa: CAISEPREQGAYEQYF
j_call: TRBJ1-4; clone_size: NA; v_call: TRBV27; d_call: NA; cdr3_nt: TGTGCCAGCAGTACTGGGGCAGGAGGGGCTAATGAAAAACTGTTTTTT; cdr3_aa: CASSTGAGGANEKLFF
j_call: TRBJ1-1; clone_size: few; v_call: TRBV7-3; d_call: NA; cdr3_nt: TGTGCCAGCAGCCGTACAAGGAACACTGAAGCTTTCTTT; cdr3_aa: CASSRTRNTEAFF
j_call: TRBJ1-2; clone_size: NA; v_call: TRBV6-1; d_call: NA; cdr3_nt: TGTGCCAGCAGTGAAGCTGTATGGGGCTCCTATGGCTACACCTTC; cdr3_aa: CASSEAVWGSYGYTF
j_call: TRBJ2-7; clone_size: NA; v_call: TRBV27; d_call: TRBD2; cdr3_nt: TGTGCCAGCAGACTCTCAGGACTAGCGGGGGGGCCCCACGAGCAGTACTTC; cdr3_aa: CASRLSGLAGGPHEQYF
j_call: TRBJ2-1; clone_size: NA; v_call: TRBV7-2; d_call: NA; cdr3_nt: TGTGCCAGCAGCTCTAACAGGGTGTACAATGAGCAGTTCTTC; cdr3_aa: CASSSNRVYNEQFF
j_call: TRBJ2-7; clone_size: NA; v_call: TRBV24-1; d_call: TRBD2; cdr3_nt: TGTGCCACCAGTGATGGGGGGGGAGGAAAGCAGTACTTC; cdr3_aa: CATSDGGGGKQYF
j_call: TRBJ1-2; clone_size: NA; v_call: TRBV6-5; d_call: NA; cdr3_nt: TGTGCCACCAGGGAGTTCCGAGCTAACTATGGCTACACCTTC; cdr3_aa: CATREFRANYGYTF
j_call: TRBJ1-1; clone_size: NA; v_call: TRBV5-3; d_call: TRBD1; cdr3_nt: TGTGCCAGATCCCAGGGGGTGATGAACACTGAAGCTTTCTTT; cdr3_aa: CARSQGVMNTEAFF
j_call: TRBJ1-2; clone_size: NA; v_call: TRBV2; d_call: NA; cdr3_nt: TGTGCCAGCAGTGATGGAGGGAACTATGGCTACACCTTC; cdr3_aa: CASSDGGNYGYTF
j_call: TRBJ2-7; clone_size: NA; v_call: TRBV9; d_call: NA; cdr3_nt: TGTGCCAGCAGCGTAGGGGCAGGTTCATACGAGCAGTACTTC; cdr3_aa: CASSVGAGSYEQYF
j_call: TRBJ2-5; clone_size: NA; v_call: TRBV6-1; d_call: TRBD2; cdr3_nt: TGTGCCAGCAGTGAATTTAGCGGGGGGGCAGAGACCCAGTACTTC; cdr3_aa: CASSEFSGGAETQYF
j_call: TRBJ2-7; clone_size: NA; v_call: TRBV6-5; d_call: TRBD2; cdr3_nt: TGTGCCAGCAGTTACTCCTCAGCGGGGGCCTACGAGCAGTACTTC; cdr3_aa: CASSYSSAGAYEQYF
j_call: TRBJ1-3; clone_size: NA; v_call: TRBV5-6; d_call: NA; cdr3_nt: TGTGCCAGCAGCTTATCGGCGGTGAGGCTCCTTTCTGGAAACACCATATATTTT; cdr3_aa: CASSLSAVRLLSGNTIYF
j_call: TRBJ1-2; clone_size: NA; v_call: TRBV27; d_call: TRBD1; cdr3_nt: TGTGCCAGCAGGCCAACAGGGGGCGCAGATGGCTACACCTTC; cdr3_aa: CASRPTGGADGYTF
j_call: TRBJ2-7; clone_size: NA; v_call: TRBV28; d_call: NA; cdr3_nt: TGTGCCAGCAGGGGGGGCTACGAGCAGTACTTC; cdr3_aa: CASRGGYEQYF
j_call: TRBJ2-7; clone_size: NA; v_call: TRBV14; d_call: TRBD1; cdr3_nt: TGTGCCAGCAGCCAAGATATTGGGTTATACCCGGGACAGGGGTATCACGAGCAGTACTTC; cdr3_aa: CASSQDIGLYPGQGYHEQYF
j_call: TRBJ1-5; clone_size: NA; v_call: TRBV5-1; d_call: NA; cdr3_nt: TGCGCCAGCAGCTTCTGCAGGATAGTTCAGCCCCAGCATTTT; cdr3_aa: CASSFCRIVQPQHF
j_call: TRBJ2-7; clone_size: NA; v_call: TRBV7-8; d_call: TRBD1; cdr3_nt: TGTGCCAGCAGCTGGGACAGGGGCTCCTACGAGCAGTACTTC; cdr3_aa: CASSWDRGSYEQYF
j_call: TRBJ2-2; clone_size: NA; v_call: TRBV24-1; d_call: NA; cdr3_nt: TGTGCCACCTCCTTCGCGGGTAGGAGCACCGGGGAGCTGTTTTTT; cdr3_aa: CATSFAGRSTGELFF
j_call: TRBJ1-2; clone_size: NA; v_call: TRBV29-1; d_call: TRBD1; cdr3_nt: TGCAGCGTCCACACCCGGACAGGGGAAGGTGACTATGGCTACACCTTC; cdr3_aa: CSVHTRTGEGDYGYTF
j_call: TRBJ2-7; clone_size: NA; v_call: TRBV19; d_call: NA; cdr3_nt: TGTGCCAGTAGTAAGGGGCCCCCAAATGGGATTGAGCAGTACTTC; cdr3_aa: CASSKGPPNGIEQYF
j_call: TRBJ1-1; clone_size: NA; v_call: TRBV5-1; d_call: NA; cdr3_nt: TGCGCCAGCAGCTTGGGCGCAGGGGCCCACACTGAAGCTTTCTTT; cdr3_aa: CASSLGAGAHTEAFF
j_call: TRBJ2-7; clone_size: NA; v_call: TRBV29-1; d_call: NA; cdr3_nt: TGCAGCGCCCTCATCGGGGGTGAGTACTTC; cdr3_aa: CSALIGGEYF
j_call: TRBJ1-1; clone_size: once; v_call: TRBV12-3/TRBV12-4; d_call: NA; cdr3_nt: TGTGCCAGCACCTCTGCCCGGGGAACTGAAGCTTTCTTT; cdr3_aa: CASTSARGTEAFF